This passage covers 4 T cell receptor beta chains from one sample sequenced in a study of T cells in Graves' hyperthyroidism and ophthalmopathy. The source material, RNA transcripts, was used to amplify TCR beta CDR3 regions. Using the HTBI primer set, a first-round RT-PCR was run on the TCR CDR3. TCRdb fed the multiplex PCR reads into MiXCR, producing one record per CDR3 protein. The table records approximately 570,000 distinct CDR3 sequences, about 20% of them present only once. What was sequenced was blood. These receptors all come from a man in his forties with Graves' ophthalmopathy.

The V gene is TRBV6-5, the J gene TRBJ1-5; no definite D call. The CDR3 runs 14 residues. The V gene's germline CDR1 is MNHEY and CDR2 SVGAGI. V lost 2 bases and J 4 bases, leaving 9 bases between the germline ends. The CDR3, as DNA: TGTGCCAGCAGTTACCCAGGAGCTAATCAGCCCCAGCATTTT. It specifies CASSYPGANQPQHF.

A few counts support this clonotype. CDR3 in amino acids: CASKPPTGILNYGYTF. The CDR3 DNA sequence: TGTGCCAGCAAACCGCCCACAGGGATTTTAAACTATGGCTACACCTTC. This rearrangement joins TRBV28 to TRBJ1-2; D perhaps matches TRBD1 (6 bases). The CDR3 is 16 amino acids. Germline CDR1 reads MDHEN; CDR2 reads SYDVKM. Deletions cut 7 bases from V and 2 bases from J, with 20 bases between.

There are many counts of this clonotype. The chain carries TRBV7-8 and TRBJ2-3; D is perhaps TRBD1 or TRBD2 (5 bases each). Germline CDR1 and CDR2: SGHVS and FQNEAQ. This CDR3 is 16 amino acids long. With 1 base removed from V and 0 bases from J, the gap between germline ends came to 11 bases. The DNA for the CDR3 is TGTGCCAGCAGCTTAGGAGGGACCAGGAGCACAGATACGCAGTATTTT. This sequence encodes CASSLGGTRSTDTQYF. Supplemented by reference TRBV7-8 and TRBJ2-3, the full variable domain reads GAGVSQSPRYKVAKRGQDVALRCDPISGHVSLFWYQQALGQGPEFLTYFQNEAQLDKSGLPSDRFFAERPEGSVSTLKIQRTQQEDSAVYLCASSLGGTRSTDTQYFGPGTRLTVL.

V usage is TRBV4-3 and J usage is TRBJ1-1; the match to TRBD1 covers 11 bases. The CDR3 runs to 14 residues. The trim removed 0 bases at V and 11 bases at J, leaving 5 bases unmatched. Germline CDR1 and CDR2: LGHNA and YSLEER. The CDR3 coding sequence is TGCGCCAGCAGCCAAGAAGGACAGGGGGCGAGGGCTTTCTTT. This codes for CASSQEGQGARAFF.